This T cell receptor beta chain was retrieved from a study of blood T cell repertoires in COVID-19. Germline V gives CDR1 SGHVS, CDR2 FQNEAQ. Deletions cut 1 base from V and 2 bases from J, with 9 bases between. This CDR3 has 15 amino acids. Produced via immunoSEQ multiplex PCR; TCRdb's table is partial and in-frame only. The sample includes 170,000 or so clones, more than 75% of them seen just once. V usage is TRBV7-8 and J usage is TRBJ2-1; D is possibly TRBD2 (6 bases). This sequence originates from a woman younger than 35 who had recovered from COVID-19. Source material: peripheral blood. CDR3 sequence reads: CASSLVEGPYNEQFF. Written as DNA, the CDR3 is TGTGCCAGCAGCTTAGTGGAGGGACCCTACAATGAGCAGTTCTTC.